A single sample is the source of the 5 T cell receptor beta chains below, sequenced in a study of blood T cell repertoires in COVID-19. The table came from immunoSEQ multiplex PCR; TCRdb's copy has only in-frame clones and leaves some out. The sample shows over 100,000 clones, around nine tenths of them seen only once. Sequenced sample: peripheral blood. The receptors come from a man between 40 and 49 years old with acute or convalescent COVID-19.

This chain connects TRBV6-6 to TRBJ2-2; the D gene is possibly TRBD2 (6 bases). CDR1 is MNHNY, CDR2 SVGAGI, per germline (reference sequence). The CDR3 is 14 amino acids. Trimming took 5 bases from V and 0 from J, leaving 7 bases between them. CDR3 sequence (DNA): TGTGCCAGCAGTCGACTAGCGAACACCGGGGAGCTGTTTTTT. Translating gives CASSRLANTGELFF.

This chain connects TRBV24-1 to TRBJ2-2, with 10 bases lining up with TRBD2. CDR3 length: 17 amino acids. Germline lookup yields CDR1 KGHDR and CDR2 SFDVKD. V shed 3 bases and J 3 bases; nucleotides not matched to a gene: 6. Written as DNA, the CDR3 is TGTGCCACCAGTGATGCTAGCGGGGGCCGATACACCGGGGAGCTGTTTTTT. Translated, it gives CATSDASGGRYTGELFF.

This clone was counted once. The chain has TRBV15 and TRBJ2-1; D unresolved. Trimming took off 0 bases at V and 3 bases at J, with 9 bases between the two ends. Looked up from germline, CDR1 is LNHNV and CDR2 is YYDKDF (reference sequence). CDR3 size: 15 residues. CDR3 protein: CATSRDSLFYNEQFF. CDR3 DNA sequence: TGTGCCACCAGCAGAGATAGTCTATTCTACAATGAGCAGTTCTTC.

This clone occurred once. V gene TRBV6-5 combines with J gene TRBJ1-4; D perhaps matches TRBD1 (6 bases). The V end was cut by 5 bases, the J end by 7 bases, with 14 bases between. Per germline, CDR1 MNHEY and CDR2 SVGAGI. This CDR3 contains 14 residues. CDR3 protein: CASSTGTTSEKLFF. The CDR3 DNA sequence: TGTGCCAGCAGTACCGGGACAACGAGTGAAAAACTGTTTTTT.

This chain connects TRBV5-4 to TRBJ1-6; no reliable D call. The V gene lost 0 bases and the J gene lost 0 bases, with 16 bases spanning the gap. This CDR3 has 19 residues. Germline CDR1 reads SGHNT; CDR2 reads YYREEE (reference sequence). The CDR3 DNA is TGTGCCAGCAGCTTGGTCTTGAGGGTCCCAAGCTCCTATAATTCACCCCTCCACTTT. Its translation is CASSLVLRVPSSYNSPLHF.